The 14 T cell receptor beta chains below all came from one sample that was sequenced in a study of CXCR3-negative and CXCR3-positive naive CD8 T cells (dated by TCRdb to about 2019). On the study overall, not on this receptor specifically: Compared with CXCR3-negative naive cells, CXCR3-positive naive cells had TRB CDR3s with higher hydrophobicity (lower Kidera factor 4), lower energy, and higher strength and volume indices.

No antigen is known for these receptors. TCRdb shows the sequencer as NextSeq 550. The Human TCR Profiling Kit (MiLaboratory) was used to make UMI-labeled 5' RACE TRB cDNA libraries. TCRdb reprocessed the reads and lists each CDR3 protein sequence as a single entry, with no DNA. This sample's records show around 130,000 distinct CDR3 sequences. 0.5% to 0.7% of the sample is in the top ten clones. Source material: naive CXCR3+ CD8+ T cells from blood. According to the study, the label for this sample's cell subset or site signals: CD45RO-CCR7+CD27+CD95- naive CD8+ T cells expressing CXCR3 (TNR3+). These receptors were obtained from a human donor in good health. Some clones in this sample may be carry-over from other donors' samples.

This chain joins TRBV7-8 and TRBJ1-4. Germline assignment: CDR1 SGHVS and CDR2 FQNEAQ. This CDR3 spans 14 amino acids. CDR3 sequence reads: CASSLAAGPEKLFF.

The chain uses TRBV4-3 and TRBJ2-3; TCRdb names TRBD1, which stays unverified in the absence of DNA. This CDR3 comprises 17 residues. Per germline, CDR1 LGHNA and CDR2 YSLEER. This CDR3 is CASSQDKVVAPTDTQYF.

The rearrangement uses TRBV10-3 and TRBJ2-5. The length of the CDR3 is 14 residues. Per germline, CDR1 ENHRY and CDR2 SYGVKD. Here the CDR3 reads CAISVSEEQETQYF.

The chain joins TRBV10-2 to TRBJ1-5; TCRdb's D call of TRBD1 is untestable without DNA. Germline CDR1 WSHSY, CDR2 SAAADI. The CDR3 totals 15 residues. CDR3 region: CASSESDRPHQPQHF.

CDR3: CASSGGTGGPPHEQYF. The rearrangement joins TRBV5-1 to TRBJ2-7; TCRdb indicates TRBD1, and absent DNA this call remains unverified. CDR1 is SGHRS, CDR2 YFSETQ, per germline. This CDR3 has 16 residues.

This chain uses TRBV20-1 with TRBJ2-1. This CDR3 comprises 11 residues. Germline CDR1 reads DFQATT; CDR2 reads SNEGSKA (reference sequence). CDR3 residues: CSAMNYNEQFF.

The V gene is TRBV19, the J gene TRBJ1-5; TCRdb picks TRBD1, but there is no DNA to check that call. Germline CDR1 and CDR2: LNHDA and SQIVND (reference sequence). This CDR3 region has 14 residues. The CDR3 here is CASSETGRNQPQHF.

This chain links TRBV7-2 with TRBJ2-1; with no DNA, the TCRdb D assignment of TRBD1 cannot be verified. The CDR3 spans 14 residues. The germline CDR1 and CDR2 sequences are SGHTA and FQGNSA. The CDR3 sequence is CASSLAGVGNEQFF.

The chain combines TRBV7-9 with TRBJ2-7; TCRdb returns TRBD1, unconfirmable since there is no DNA. There are 12 residues in the CDR3. The germline V gene has CDR1 SEHNR and CDR2 FQNEAQ (reference sequence). CDR3 sequence reads: CASSMDSYEQYF.

The chain joins TRBV7-8 to TRBJ2-3. The CDR3 has 13 residues. Germline loops: CDR1 SGHVS, CDR2 FQNEAQ. CDR3 sequence: CASSLYSADTQYF.

The genes are TRBV29-1 and TRBJ1-2; as DNA is missing, the TRBD1 call by TCRdb cannot be tested. Germline V gives CDR1 SQVTM, CDR2 ANQGSEA. CDR3 length equals 16 residues. The CDR3 here is CSVLGTGTRPIYGYTF.

The CDR3 loop reads CASRQGVDTQYF. The chain recombines TRBV28 with TRBJ2-3; without DNA, the TCRdb call of TRBD1 cannot be checked. CDR1 is MDHEN, CDR2 SYDVKM, per germline. The CDR3 is 12 amino acids.

The chain links TRBV29-1 to TRBJ2-7; the D call of TRBD2 rests on TCRdb alone, since no DNA is present to check it. The germline CDR1 and CDR2 sequences are SQVTM and ANQGSEA. The CDR3 totals 14 residues. The CDR3 reads CSVEARTIPYEQYF.

The chain uses TRBV5-5 and TRBJ2-7. The length of the CDR3 is 14 residues. The V gene's germline CDR1 is SGHKS and CDR2 YYEKEE (reference sequence). This CDR3 reads CASSLSGDGYEQYF.